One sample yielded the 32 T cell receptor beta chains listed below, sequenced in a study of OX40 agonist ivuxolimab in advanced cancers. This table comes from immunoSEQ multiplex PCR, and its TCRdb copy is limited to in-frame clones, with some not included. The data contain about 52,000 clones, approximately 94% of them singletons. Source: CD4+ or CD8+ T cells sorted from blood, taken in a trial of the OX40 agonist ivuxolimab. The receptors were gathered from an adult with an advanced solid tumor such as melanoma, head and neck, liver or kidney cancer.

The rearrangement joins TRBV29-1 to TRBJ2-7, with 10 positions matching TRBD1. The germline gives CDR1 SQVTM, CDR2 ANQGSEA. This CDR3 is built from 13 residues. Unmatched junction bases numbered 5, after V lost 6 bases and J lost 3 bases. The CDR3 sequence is CSVMGQGIYEQYF. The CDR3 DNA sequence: TGCAGCGTGATGGGACAGGGGATCTACGAGCAGTACTTC.

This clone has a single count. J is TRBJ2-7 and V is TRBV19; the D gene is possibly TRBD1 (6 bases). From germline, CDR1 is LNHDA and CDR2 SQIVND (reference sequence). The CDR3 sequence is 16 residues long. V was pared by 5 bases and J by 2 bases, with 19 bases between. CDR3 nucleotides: TGTGCCAGTAGTGTTTTTTTGGACAGCCCAACCTACGAGCAGTACTTC. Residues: CASSVFLDSPTYEQYF.

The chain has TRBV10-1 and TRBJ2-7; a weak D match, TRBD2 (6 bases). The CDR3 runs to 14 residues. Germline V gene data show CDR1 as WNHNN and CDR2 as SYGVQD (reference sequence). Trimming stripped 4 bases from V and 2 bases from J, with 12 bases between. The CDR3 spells CASSAGDLTYEQYF. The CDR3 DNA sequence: TGCGCCAGCAGTGCGGGGGATTTGACCTACGAGCAGTACTTC.

CDR3 DNA: TGTGCCAGCAGCTTAGATAGGCTCGGGACTAGCGGAACAGATACGCAGTATTTT. Its translation: CASSLDRLGTSGTDTQYF. The J gene is TRBJ2-3, the V gene TRBV7-2; 11 bases are a match to TRBD2. Germline trimming cut 1 base from V and 3 bases from J; bases unmatched to any gene: 9. The germline V gene has CDR1 SGHTA and CDR2 FQGNSA. The CDR3 runs to 18 residues. The variable domain in full, completed from reference TRBV7-2 and TRBJ2-3, reads GAGVSQSPSNKVTEKGKDVELRCDPISGHTALYWYRQSLGQGLEFLIYFQGNSAPDKSGLPSDRFSAERTGGSVSTLTIQRTQQEDSAVYLCASSLDRLGTSGTDTQYFGPGTRLTVL.

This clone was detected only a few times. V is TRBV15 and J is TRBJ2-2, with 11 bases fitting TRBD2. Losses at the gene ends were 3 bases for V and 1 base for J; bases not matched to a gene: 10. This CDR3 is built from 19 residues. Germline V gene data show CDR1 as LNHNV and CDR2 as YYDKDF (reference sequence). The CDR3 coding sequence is TGTGCCACCAGCAGTTTACTGGGCGGGACTAGCGGGAACACCGGGGAGCTGTTTTTT. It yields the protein CATSSLLGGTSGNTGELFF.

CDR3 in DNA: TGTGCCAGTAGTATCGTGCAGGGTGGGGAGCAGTACTTC. It is translated as CASSIVQGGEQYF. The chain is built from TRBV19 and TRBJ2-7; D may be TRBD1 (5 bases). Germline-derived CDR1 and CDR2 are LNHDA and SQIVND (reference sequence). V shed 3 bases and J shed 7 bases, with 13 bases lying between them. The CDR3 covers 13 residues. Full variable domain (rest looked up from reference TRBV19 and TRBJ2-7): DGGITQSPKYLFRKEGQNVTLSCEQNLNHDAMYWYRQDPGQGLRLIYYSQIVNDFQKGDIAEGYSVSREKKESFPLTVTSAQKNPTAFYLCASSIVQGGEQYFGPGTRLTVT.

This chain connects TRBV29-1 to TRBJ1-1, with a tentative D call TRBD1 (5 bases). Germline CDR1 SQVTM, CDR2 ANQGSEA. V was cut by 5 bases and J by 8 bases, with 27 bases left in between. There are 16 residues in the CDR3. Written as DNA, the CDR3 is TGCAGCGTTAGGTTCACAGGCCGCCTAGGGAACGGAGAAGCTTTCTTT. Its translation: CSVRFTGRLGNGEAFF.

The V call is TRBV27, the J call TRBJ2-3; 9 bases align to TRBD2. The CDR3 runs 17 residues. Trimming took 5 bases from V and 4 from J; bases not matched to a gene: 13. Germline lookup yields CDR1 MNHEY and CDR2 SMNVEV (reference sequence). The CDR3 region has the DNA TGTGCCAGCAGTCCATGGTTTAGCGGGAGCAATCCAGATACGCAGTATTTT. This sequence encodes CASSPWFSGSNPDTQYF.

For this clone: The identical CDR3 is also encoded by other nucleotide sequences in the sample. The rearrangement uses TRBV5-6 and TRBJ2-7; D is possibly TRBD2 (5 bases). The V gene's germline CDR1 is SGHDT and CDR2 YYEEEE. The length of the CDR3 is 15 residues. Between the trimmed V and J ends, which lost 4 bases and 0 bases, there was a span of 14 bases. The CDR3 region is CASSTRDRSSYEQYF. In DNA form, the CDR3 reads TGTGCCAGCAGCACCCGGGATAGAAGCTCCTACGAGCAGTACTTC.

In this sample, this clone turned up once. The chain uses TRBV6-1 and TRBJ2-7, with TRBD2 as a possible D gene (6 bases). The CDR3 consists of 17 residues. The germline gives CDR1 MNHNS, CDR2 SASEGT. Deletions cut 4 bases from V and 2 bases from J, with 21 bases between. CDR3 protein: CASSGPFGRENPYEQYF. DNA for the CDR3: TGTGCCAGCAGTGGCCCCTTCGGCCGGGAGAACCCCTACGAGCAGTACTTC.

CDR3 DNA sequence: TGTGCCAGCAGTTTAGGGACATCCTACGAGCAGTACTTC. It is translated as CASSLGTSYEQYF. The chain links TRBV27 to TRBJ2-7, with TRBD1 as a possible D gene (6 bases). V was clipped by 2 bases and J by 1 base, with 6 bases between them. The CDR3 has 13 residues. Germline V gene data show CDR1 as MNHEY and CDR2 as SMNVEV (reference sequence).

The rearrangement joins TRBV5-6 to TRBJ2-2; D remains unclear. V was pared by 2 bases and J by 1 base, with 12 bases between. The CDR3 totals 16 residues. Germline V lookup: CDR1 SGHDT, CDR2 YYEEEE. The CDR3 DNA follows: TGTGCCAGCAGCTTCTCCGACCACTTGAACACCGGGGAGCTGTTTTTT. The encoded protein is CASSFSDHLNTGELFF.

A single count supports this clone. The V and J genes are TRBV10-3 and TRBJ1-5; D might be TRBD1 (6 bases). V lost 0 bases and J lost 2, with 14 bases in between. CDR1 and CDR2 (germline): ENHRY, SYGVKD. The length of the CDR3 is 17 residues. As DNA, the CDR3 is TGTGCCATCAGTGAGTCGCCCCCAGGGGCCGGCAATCAGCCCCAGCATTTT. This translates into CAISESPPGAGNQPQHF.

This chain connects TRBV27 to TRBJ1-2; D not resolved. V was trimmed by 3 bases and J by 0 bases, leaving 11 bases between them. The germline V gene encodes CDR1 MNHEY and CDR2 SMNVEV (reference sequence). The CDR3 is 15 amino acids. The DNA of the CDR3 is TGTGCCAGCAGTTTCGGCAGGCCAGCTAACTATGGCTACACCTTC. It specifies CASSFGRPANYGYTF.

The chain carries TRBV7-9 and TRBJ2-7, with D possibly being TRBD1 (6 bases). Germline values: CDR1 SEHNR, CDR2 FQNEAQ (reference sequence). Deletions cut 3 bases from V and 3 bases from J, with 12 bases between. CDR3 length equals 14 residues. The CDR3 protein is CASSFGTRSYEQYF. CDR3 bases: TGTGCCAGCAGCTTTGGGACAAGAAGCTACGAGCAGTACTTC.

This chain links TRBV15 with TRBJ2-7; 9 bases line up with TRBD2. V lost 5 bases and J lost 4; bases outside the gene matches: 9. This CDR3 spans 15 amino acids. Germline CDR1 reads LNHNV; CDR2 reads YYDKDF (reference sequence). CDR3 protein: CATSSSTSGDYEQYF. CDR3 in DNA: TGTGCCACCAGCTCGTCGACTAGCGGAGATTACGAGCAGTACTTC. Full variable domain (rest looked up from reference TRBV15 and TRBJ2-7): DAMVIQNPRYQVTQFGKPVTLSCSQTLNHNVMYWYQQKSSQAPKLLFHYYDKDFNNEADTPDNFQSRRPNTSFCFLDIRSPGLGDTAMYLCATSSSTSGDYEQYFGPGTRLTVT.

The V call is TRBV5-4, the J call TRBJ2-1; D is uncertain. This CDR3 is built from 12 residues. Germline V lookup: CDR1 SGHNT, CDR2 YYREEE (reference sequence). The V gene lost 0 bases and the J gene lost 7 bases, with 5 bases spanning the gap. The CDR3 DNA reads TGTGCCAGCAGCTTGGGTGGGAATGAGCAGTTCTTC. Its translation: CASSLGGNEQFF.

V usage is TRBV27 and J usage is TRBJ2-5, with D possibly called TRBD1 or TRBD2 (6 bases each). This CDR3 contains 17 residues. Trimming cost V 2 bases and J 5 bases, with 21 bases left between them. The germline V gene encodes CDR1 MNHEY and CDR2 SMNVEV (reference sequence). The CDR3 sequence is CASSLRSGAQMFETQYF. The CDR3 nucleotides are TGTGCCAGCAGTTTAAGGTCGGGGGCGCAGATGTTTGAGACCCAGTACTTC.

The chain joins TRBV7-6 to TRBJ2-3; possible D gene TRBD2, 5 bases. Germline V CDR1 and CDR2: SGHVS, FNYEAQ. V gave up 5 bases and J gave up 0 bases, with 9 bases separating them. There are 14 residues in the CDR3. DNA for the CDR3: TGTGCCAGCAGCGGCGGGTATAGCACAGATACGCAGTATTTT. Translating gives CASSGGYSTDTQYF.

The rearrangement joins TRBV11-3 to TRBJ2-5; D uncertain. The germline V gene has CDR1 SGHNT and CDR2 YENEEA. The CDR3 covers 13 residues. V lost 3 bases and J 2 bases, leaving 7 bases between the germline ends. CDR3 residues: CASSFSVQETQYF. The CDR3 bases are TGTGCCAGCAGCTTTTCGGTTCAAGAGACCCAGTACTTC.

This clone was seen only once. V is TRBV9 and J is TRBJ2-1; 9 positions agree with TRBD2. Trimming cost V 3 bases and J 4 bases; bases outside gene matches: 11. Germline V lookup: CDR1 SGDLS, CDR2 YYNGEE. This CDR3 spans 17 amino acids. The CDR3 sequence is CASSAGAGGPLYNEQFF. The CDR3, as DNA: TGTGCCAGCAGCGCCGGGGCGGGAGGGCCGCTATACAATGAGCAGTTCTTC.

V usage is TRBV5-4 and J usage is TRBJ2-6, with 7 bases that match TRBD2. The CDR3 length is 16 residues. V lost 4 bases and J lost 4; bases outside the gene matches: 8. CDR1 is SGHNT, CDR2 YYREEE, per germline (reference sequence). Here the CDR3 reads CASSPWGGPGANVLTF. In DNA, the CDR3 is TGTGCCAGCAGCCCTTGGGGGGGTCCCGGGGCCAACGTCCTGACTTTC.

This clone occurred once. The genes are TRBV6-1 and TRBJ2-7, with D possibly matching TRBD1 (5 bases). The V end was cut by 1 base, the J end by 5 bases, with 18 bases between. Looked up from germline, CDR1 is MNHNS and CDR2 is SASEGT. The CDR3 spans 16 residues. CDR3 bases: TGTGCCAGCAGTGAAGGGGGCACTCTCCTTTACCACGAGCAGTACTTC. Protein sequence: CASSEGGTLLYHEQYF.

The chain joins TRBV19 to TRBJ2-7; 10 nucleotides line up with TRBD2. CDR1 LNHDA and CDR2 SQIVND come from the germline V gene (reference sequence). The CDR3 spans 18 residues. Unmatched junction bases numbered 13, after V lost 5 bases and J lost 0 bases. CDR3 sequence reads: CASSLGTSDKFYSYEQYF. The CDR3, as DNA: TGTGCCAGTAGTCTCGGGACTAGCGATAAGTTCTACTCCTACGAGCAGTACTTC. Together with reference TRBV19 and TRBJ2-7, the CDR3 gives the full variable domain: DGGITQSPKYLFRKEGQNVTLSCEQNLNHDAMYWYRQDPGQGLRLIYYSQIVNDFQKGDIAEGYSVSREKKESFPLTVTSAQKNPTAFYLCASSLGTSDKFYSYEQYFGPGTRLTVT.

CDR3 protein: CASSPRLAGTSTDTQYF. Written as DNA, the CDR3 is TGTGCCAGCAGCCCCCGACTAGCGGGGACTAGCACAGATACGCAGTATTTT. J is TRBJ2-3 and V is TRBV9, with 11 positions matching TRBD2. The V gene's germline CDR1 is SGDLS and CDR2 YYNGEE. V trimming: 4 bases; J trimming: 0 bases; junction bases outside the gene matches: 7. The CDR3 length is 17 residues.

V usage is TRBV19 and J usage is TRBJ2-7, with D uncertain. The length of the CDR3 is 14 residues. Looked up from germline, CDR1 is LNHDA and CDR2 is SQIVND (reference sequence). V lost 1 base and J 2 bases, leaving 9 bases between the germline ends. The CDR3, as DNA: TGTGCCAGTAGTATAGCAGACGGAACCTACGAGCAGTACTTC. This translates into CASSIADGTYEQYF.

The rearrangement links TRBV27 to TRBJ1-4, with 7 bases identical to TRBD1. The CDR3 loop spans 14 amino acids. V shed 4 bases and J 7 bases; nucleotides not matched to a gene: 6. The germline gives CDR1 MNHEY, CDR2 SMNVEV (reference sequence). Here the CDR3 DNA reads TGTGCCAGCAGTTCGCGACAGGGATCTGAAAAACTGTTTTTT. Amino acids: CASSSRQGSEKLFF.

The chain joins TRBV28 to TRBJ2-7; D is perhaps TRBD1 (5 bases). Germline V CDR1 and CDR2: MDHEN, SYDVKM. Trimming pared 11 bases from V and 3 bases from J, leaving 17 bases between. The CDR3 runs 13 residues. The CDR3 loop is CAGAWQGNYEQYF. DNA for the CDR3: TGTGCCGGGGCCTGGCAGGGTAACTACGAGCAGTACTTC.

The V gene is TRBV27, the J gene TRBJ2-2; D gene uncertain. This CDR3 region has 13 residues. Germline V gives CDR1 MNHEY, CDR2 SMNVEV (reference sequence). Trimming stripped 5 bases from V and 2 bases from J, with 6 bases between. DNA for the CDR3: TGTGCCAGCAGTGGACCAAACACCGGGGAGCTGTTTTTT. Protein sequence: CASSGPNTGELFF.

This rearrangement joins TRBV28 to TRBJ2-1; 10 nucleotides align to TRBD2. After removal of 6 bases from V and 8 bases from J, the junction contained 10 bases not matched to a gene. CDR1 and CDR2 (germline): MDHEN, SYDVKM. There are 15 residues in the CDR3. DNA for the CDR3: TGTGCCAGCAGGTTACTAGCGGGACTCGTGGATGAGCAGTTCTTC. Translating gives CASRLLAGLVDEQFF.

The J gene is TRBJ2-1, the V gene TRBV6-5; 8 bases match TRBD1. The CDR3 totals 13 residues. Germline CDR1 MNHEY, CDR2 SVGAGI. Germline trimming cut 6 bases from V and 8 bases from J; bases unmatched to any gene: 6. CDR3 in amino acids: CASRGTGGYEQFF. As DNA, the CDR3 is TGTGCCAGCAGGGGTACAGGGGGGTATGAGCAGTTCTTC.

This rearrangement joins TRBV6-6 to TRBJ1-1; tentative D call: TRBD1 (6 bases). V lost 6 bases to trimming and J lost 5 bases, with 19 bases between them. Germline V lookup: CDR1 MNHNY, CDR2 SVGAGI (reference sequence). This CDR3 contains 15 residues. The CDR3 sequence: CASRLRAQGRTEAFF. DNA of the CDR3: TGTGCCAGCAGACTAAGAGCACAGGGTCGGACTGAAGCTTTCTTT.